A single sample gave rise to the 28 T cell receptor beta chains below, sequenced in a study of cytomegalovirus exposure and HLA in healthy donors. Use of 60 Vbeta and 13 Jbeta primers characterized the PCR. The protocol was immunoSEQ multiplex PCR, while the TCRdb copy is restricted to in-frame clones and leaves out a portion. The repertoire holds about 160,000 clones, with roughly four fifths as singletons. The specimen sequenced was PBMCs. These receptors all come from a man aged 35 to 55 in good health and CMV-seronegative.

The chain uses TRBV19 and TRBJ2-5, with D tentatively TRBD2 (6 bases). This CDR3 has 15 amino acids. Germline values: CDR1 LNHDA, CDR2 SQIVND (reference sequence). V lost 6 bases and J 5 bases, leaving 19 bases between the germline ends. The CDR3 reads CASRFGAGSWETQYF. For the CDR3, the DNA is TGTGCCAGTAGATTTGGCGCGGGGTCCTGGGAGACCCAGTACTTC.

The chain has TRBV5-6 and TRBJ2-1; 12 positions match TRBD2. This CDR3 spans 16 amino acids. Trimming at V came to 0 bases and at J to 4 bases, leaving 2 bases not matched to a gene. In germline, CDR1 is SGHDT, CDR2 YYEEEE. CDR3 in amino acids: CASSLETSGGYNEQFF. CDR3 nucleotide sequence: TGTGCCAGCAGCTTGGAAACTAGCGGGGGGTACAATGAGCAGTTCTTC.

The CDR3 coding sequence is TGTGCCAGCAGCATACAGGGTGATGTGACAGATACGCAGTATTTT. It codes for CASSIQGDVTDTQYF. The J gene is TRBJ2-3, the V gene TRBV9, with D possibly TRBD1 on 6 matching bases. Trimming took 4 bases from V and 3 from J, leaving 15 bases between them. Germline CDR1 is SGDLS and CDR2 is YYNGEE. The CDR3 runs 15 residues. The full variable domain, its missing parts supplied by reference TRBV9 and TRBJ2-3, is DSGVTQTPKHLITATGQRVTLRCSPRSGDLSVYWYQQSLDQGLQFLIQYYNGEERAKGNILERFSAQQFPDLHSELNLSSLELGDSALYFCASSIQGDVTDTQYFGPGTRLTVL.

The chain joins TRBV6-1 to TRBJ2-3; 7 bases fit TRBD1. V lost 1 base and J lost 6; bases outside the gene matches: 7. Looked up from germline, CDR1 is MNHNS and CDR2 is SASEGT. The CDR3 sequence is 15 residues long. The CDR3 coding sequence is TGTGCCAGCAGTGAAGTTCGACAGGGAAGGGATACGCAGTATTTT. Amino acid sequence: CASSEVRQGRDTQYF.

The rearrangement joins TRBV4-1 to TRBJ1-1; 9 bases are a match to TRBD1. CDR1 and CDR2 (germline): MGHRA, YSYEKL. This CDR3 region has 17 residues. The ends lost 3 bases at V and 1 base at J; junction bases unmatched: 9. The CDR3 DNA is TGCGCCAGCAGCCAGTTTTACCTACAGGGGGCGAACACTGAAGCTTTCTTT. This gives the protein CASSQFYLQGANTEAFF.

V usage is TRBV7-8 and J usage is TRBJ2-7; D might be TRBD2 (5 bases). This CDR3 has 12 residues. V lost 1 base and J 7 bases, leaving 8 bases between the germline ends. Looked up from germline, CDR1 is SGHVS and CDR2 is FQNEAQ. CDR3: CASSLGGWEQYF. In DNA form, the CDR3 reads TGTGCCAGCAGCTTAGGAGGGTGGGAGCAGTACTTC.

This clone was detected a few times. The V and J genes are TRBV4-3 and TRBJ1-2, with 9 bases aligning to TRBD1. The J segment lost 4 bases and the V segment lost 1 base, leaving 4 bases of the junction unmatched. Germline V gene sequence: CDR1 LGHNA, CDR2 YSLEER. This CDR3 is 15 amino acids long. CDR3 sequence: CASSQAQGAGYGYTF. The CDR3 bases are TGCGCCAGCAGCCAAGCACAGGGGGCTGGCTATGGCTACACCTTC.

This chain's CDR3 is CASRYGRFQPQHF. In DNA form, the CDR3 reads TGTGCCAGCAGATATGGGAGGTTTCAGCCCCAGCATTTT. The chain links TRBV28 to TRBJ1-5; D unresolved. Per the germline V gene, CDR1 is MDHEN and CDR2 is SYDVKM. Trimming shortened V by 6 bases and J by 6 bases, and 12 bases separated the two germline ends. The length of the CDR3 is 13 residues.

V usage is TRBV5-1 and J usage is TRBJ1-2; D perhaps matches TRBD1 (6 bases). There are 14 residues in the CDR3. The V end lost 0 bases, the J end lost 10 bases, and 16 bases lay between the germline ends. Germline V lookup: CDR1 SGHRS, CDR2 YFSETQ. The CDR3 is CASSLGTGQPYYTF. In DNA form, the CDR3 reads TGCGCCAGCAGCTTGGGAACGGGACAACCCTACTACACCTTC.

V and J are TRBV5-1 and TRBJ1-1; D not certain. CDR3 length: 17 amino acids. The V end lost 0 bases, the J end lost 0 bases, and 15 bases lay between the germline ends. CDR1 and CDR2 (germline): SGHRS, YFSETQ. CDR3 in DNA: TGCGCCAGCAGCTTGGCCAAACCAGAGGCCATGAACACTGAAGCTTTCTTT. Residues: CASSLAKPEAMNTEAFF.

CDR3 coding DNA: TGTGCCAGTATTAAGGACAGGACCGGTGGGAATGAGCAGTTCTTC. Translating it yields CASIKDRTGGNEQFF. The chain is built from TRBV19 and TRBJ2-1; 7 bases align to TRBD1. V trimming: 7 bases; J trimming: 7 bases; junction bases outside the gene matches: 13. The CDR3 runs 15 residues. Germline CDR1 LNHDA, CDR2 SQIVND (reference sequence). Looking up the rest from reference TRBV19 and TRBJ2-1 gives the full variable domain: DGGITQSPKYLFRKEGQNVTLSCEQNLNHDAMYWYRQDPGQGLRLIYYSQIVNDFQKGDIAEGYSVSREKKESFPLTVTSAQKNPTAFYLCASIKDRTGGNEQFFGPGTRLTVL.

This chain connects TRBV13 to TRBJ2-1, with 10 bases that match TRBD1. Germline CDR1 and CDR2: PRHDT and FYEKMQ (reference sequence). The CDR3 loop spans 15 amino acids. V was clipped by 10 bases and J by 10 bases; unmatched bases: 16. The CDR3: CAIPGPGTGAGEQFF. The DNA of the CDR3 is TGTGCCATCCCAGGACCCGGGACAGGGGCGGGCGAGCAGTTCTTC.

A single count supports this clone. The gene calls are TRBV19 and TRBJ2-5, with TRBD1 matching 10 bases. The CDR3 contains 18 residues. CDR1 and CDR2 from the germline V gene are LNHDA and SQIVND (reference sequence). V was pared by 4 bases and J by 1 base, with 12 bases of the junction left unmatched. The CDR3 loop reads CASSRWGTGDGFQETQYF. Written as DNA, the CDR3 is TGTGCCAGTAGTAGGTGGGGGACAGGGGATGGGTTCCAAGAGACCCAGTACTTC.

This chain joins TRBV25-1 and TRBJ2-2; maybe TRBD2 (7 bases). CDR1 and CDR2 (germline): MGHDK, SYGVNS. CDR3 length equals 14 residues. Trimming removed 8 bases from V and 4 bases from J, with 14 bases in between. The CDR3 loop reads CASVGGLSTGELFF. DNA of the CDR3: TGTGCCAGCGTGGGGGGGCTGAGCACCGGGGAGCTGTTTTTT.

The V and J genes are TRBV5-4 and TRBJ2-4, with 8 bases aligning to TRBD2. Germline values: CDR1 SGHNT, CDR2 YYREEE (reference sequence). The CDR3 extends over 15 amino acids. V shed 0 bases and J 8 bases; nucleotides not matched to a gene: 7. The CDR3 sequence: CASSLGGGGFDIQYF. CDR3 in DNA: TGTGCCAGCAGCTTGGGCGGCGGGGGGTTTGACATTCAGTACTTC.

The rearrangement uses TRBV14 and TRBJ2-2; D possibly corresponds to TRBD1 (6 bases). Germline CDR1 is SGHDN and CDR2 is FVKESK. CDR3 length equals 14 residues. With 5 bases removed from V and 4 bases from J, the gap between germline ends came to 11 bases. CDR3 in amino acids: CASSASTGTGELFF. The CDR3 region has the DNA TGTGCCAGCAGCGCATCGACAGGCACCGGGGAGCTGTTTTTT.

The chain has TRBV19 and TRBJ1-5, with a tentative D call TRBD1 (5 bases). Germline V CDR1 and CDR2: LNHDA, SQIVND (reference sequence). CDR3 size: 13 residues. Trimming took 3 bases from V and 6 from J, leaving 9 bases between them. CDR3 sequence reads: CASSIGGSQPQHF. CDR3 coding DNA: TGTGCCAGTAGTATCGGGGGGAGTCAGCCCCAGCATTTT.

The V and J genes are TRBV6-5 and TRBJ2-7; D unclear. V shed 6 bases and J shed 4 bases, with 19 bases lying between them. Germline V gene sequence: CDR1 MNHEY, CDR2 SVGAGI. This CDR3 contains 15 residues. The CDR3 spells CASRISYDTTYEQYF. For the CDR3, the DNA is TGTGCCAGCAGGATCTCCTACGACACAACTTACGAGCAGTACTTC.

The rearrangement links TRBV29-1 to TRBJ1-2; TRBD1 agrees at 10 bases. Germline values: CDR1 SQVTM, CDR2 ANQGSEA. The V gene end was trimmed by 1 base and the J gene end by 6 bases; junction bases not matched to a gene: 8. This CDR3 is built from 15 residues. The CDR3 here is CSVEVLDGTGDGYTF. The CDR3, as DNA: TGCAGCGTTGAAGTTCTCGATGGGACAGGGGATGGCTACACCTTC.

In nucleotides, the CDR3 is TGTGCCAGCAGATACGGACAGGTCCTTTCCTACGAGCAGTACTTC. It codes for CASRYGQVLSYEQYF. The rearrangement joins TRBV11-2 to TRBJ2-7; 7 nucleotides match TRBD1. CDR3 size: 15 residues. Germline CDR1 is SGHAT and CDR2 is FQNNGV. With 6 bases clipped from V and 1 base from J, the junction kept 9 bases outside the gene matches.

The chain has TRBV5-1 and TRBJ2-1, with unresolved D. The CDR3 runs to 16 residues. Trimming stripped 4 bases from V and 0 bases from J, with 14 bases between. In germline, CDR1 is SGHRS, CDR2 YFSETQ. CDR3 DNA: TGCGCCAGCAGCACGACTGGCTTCTCCTCCTACAATGAGCAGTTCTTC. Protein product: CASSTTGFSSYNEQFF. Supplemented by reference TRBV5-1 and TRBJ2-1, the full variable domain reads KAGVTQTPRYLIKTRGQQVTLSCSPISGHRSVSWYQQTPGQGLQFLFEYFSETQRNKGNFPGRFSGRQFSNSRSEMNVSTLELGDSALYLCASSTTGFSSYNEQFFGPGTRLTVL.

CDR3 sequence (DNA): TGTGCCTGGAGTTCATTATTGGGAGAAGAGACCCAGTACTTC. It codes for CAWSSLLGEETQYF. The chain joins TRBV30 to TRBJ2-5; tentative D call: TRBD2 (5 bases). CDR3 size: 14 residues. Germline lookup yields CDR1 GTSNPN and CDR2 SVGIG (reference sequence). Trimming took 2 bases from V and 3 from J, leaving 13 bases between them.

The V and J genes are TRBV6-5 and TRBJ2-1; TRBD1 matches at 7 bases. CDR3 length: 14 amino acids. Germline-derived CDR1 and CDR2 are MNHEY and SVGAGI. V shed 6 bases and J 7 bases; nucleotides not matched to a gene: 9. The CDR3 spells CASSRDRARNEQFF. The CDR3 DNA follows: TGTGCCAGCAGCAGAGACAGGGCCCGAAATGAGCAGTTCTTC.

This clone was seen a few times. The chain couples TRBV2 to TRBJ2-3; 9 nucleotides align to TRBD2. Germline CDR1 SNHLY, CDR2 FYNNEI. The CDR3 length is 13 residues. After removal of 7 bases from V and 4 bases from J, the junction contained 3 bases not matched to a gene. CDR3 bases: TGTGCCAGCAAGCTAGCGGGGTCAGATACGCAGTATTTT. Translated: CASKLAGSDTQYF.

The rearrangement joins TRBV27 to TRBJ2-7; 9 bases agree with TRBD1. With V trimmed by 7 bases and J by 4 bases, 5 bases remained unmatched. The CDR3 is 13 amino acids. Germline values: CDR1 MNHEY, CDR2 SMNVEV (reference sequence). The CDR3 nucleotides read TGTGCCAGCACGTTCGGACAGGGGTACGAGCAGTACTTC. Its translation is CASTFGQGYEQYF.

The chain joins TRBV7-9 to TRBJ2-5, with TRBD1 matching 9 bases. The CDR3 is made up of 16 amino acids. With V trimmed by 3 bases and J by 5 bases, 10 bases remained unmatched. Germline V gene lookup returns CDR1 SEHNR and CDR2 FQNEAQ (reference sequence). Here the CDR3 reads CASSFTLQGARETQYF. The CDR3 DNA is TGTGCCAGCAGCTTCACATTACAGGGGGCGCGGGAGACCCAGTACTTC. The full variable domain, its missing parts supplied by reference TRBV7-9 and TRBJ2-5, is DTGVSQNPRHKITKRGQNVTFRCDPISEHNRLYWYRQTLGQGPEFLTYFQNEAQLEKSRLLSDRFSAERPKGSFSTLEIQRTEQGDSAMYLCASSFTLQGARETQYFGPGTRLLVL.

The chain uses TRBV5-1 and TRBJ2-3; 7 positions match TRBD2. V lost 0 bases and J lost 0; bases outside the gene matches: 1. The CDR3 is 15 amino acids. The germline CDR1 and CDR2 sequences are SGHRS and YFSETQ. Here the CDR3 reads CASSLAGGSTDTQYF. CDR3 DNA: TGCGCCAGCAGCTTGGCCGGGGGGAGCACAGATACGCAGTATTTT. The full variable domain, completed using reference TRBV5-1 and TRBJ2-3, is KAGVTQTPRYLIKTRGQQVTLSCSPISGHRSVSWYQQTPGQGLQFLFEYFSETQRNKGNFPGRFSGRQFSNSRSEMNVSTLELGDSALYLCASSLAGGSTDTQYFGPGTRLTVL.

This clone was seen once. This sequence joins TRBV11-1 and TRBJ2-7; 8 bases are shared with TRBD1. The CDR3 runs to 15 residues. Trimming cost V 2 bases and J 2 bases; bases outside gene matches: 5. Germline V gives CDR1 SGHAT, CDR2 FQDESV (reference sequence). The CDR3 nucleotides are TGTGCCAGCAGCTTATCCGGGACAGGCCCCTACGAGCAGTACTTC. Protein product: CASSLSGTGPYEQYF.